The 26 T cell receptor beta chains reported below all come from one sample, sequenced in a study of shared clonotypes between healthy human individuals. The method was immunoSEQ multiplex PCR; TCRdb's version includes in-frame clones alone and lacks a portion of them. The sample carries around 300,000 clones, more than 75% recorded once. The source material was memory CD8+ T cells sorted from blood. Subset here: CD45RO+ cells pooled with CCR7-negative TemRA cells. These receptors all stem from a man aged 18 to 29 in good health.

The chain has TRBV5-1 and TRBJ1-1; a possible D gene is TRBD1 (5 bases). CDR1 and CDR2 from the germline V gene are SGHRS and YFSETQ. This CDR3 is built from 15 residues. V lost 2 bases to trimming and J lost 0 bases, with 11 bases between them. CDR3 sequence (DNA): TGCGCCAGCAGCTTAGAAGGGACGGTGAACACTGAAGCTTTCTTT. The encoded protein is CASSLEGTVNTEAFF.

V and J are TRBV7-9 and TRBJ2-3; 11 nucleotides agree with TRBD2. J gave up 4 bases and V 8 bases, and 11 bases lay outside the gene matches. Germline assignment: CDR1 SEHNR and CDR2 FQNEAQ (reference sequence). There are 16 residues in the CDR3. The CDR3: CASSAGLAGGADTQYF. In DNA form, the CDR3 reads TGTGCCAGCTCGGCCGGGCTAGCGGGGGGAGCAGATACGCAGTATTTT.

This chain's CDR3 is CASSSTGRYTEAFF. The CDR3 region has the DNA TGTGCCAGCAGTTCTACGGGACGGTACACTGAAGCTTTCTTT. The gene calls are TRBV27 and TRBJ1-1; tentatively, D is TRBD1 (5 bases). CDR1 and CDR2 from the germline V gene are MNHEY and SMNVEV (reference sequence). The CDR3 spans 14 residues. The V end lost 4 bases, the J end lost 3 bases, and 12 bases lay between the germline ends.

This chain connects TRBV7-8 to TRBJ2-2, with D tentatively TRBD1 (6 bases). V lost 8 bases and J lost 0, with 19 bases in between. Germline CDR1 SGHVS, CDR2 FQNEAQ. The CDR3 is made up of 17 amino acids. The CDR3, as DNA: TGTGCCAGCGGAGAATGGGGGCAAACAGCGAACACCGGGGAGCTGTTTTTT. This codes for CASGEWGQTANTGELFF.

J is TRBJ2-3 and V is TRBV10-3, with 7 positions matching TRBD2. Germline V gene data show CDR1 as ENHRY and CDR2 as SYGVKD. The J segment lost 2 bases and the V segment lost 6 bases, leaving 8 bases of the junction unmatched. CDR3 size: 15 residues. CDR3 sequence reads: CAISRLERDTDTQYF. CDR3 DNA: TGTGCCATCAGCCGTCTAGAGCGGGACACAGATACGCAGTATTTT.

The rearrangement links TRBV6-5 to TRBJ1-2; D is undetermined. The germline gives CDR1 MNHEY, CDR2 SVGAGI. Trimming pared 2 bases from V and 2 bases from J, leaving 9 bases between. The CDR3 consists of 14 residues. CDR3 nucleotide sequence: TGTGCCAGCAGTTACGAGACCGAGAACTATGGCTACACCTTC. It translates to CASSYETENYGYTF.

The chain uses TRBV18 and TRBJ2-7; TRBD1 aligns across 9 bases. Germline loops: CDR1 KGHSH, CDR2 LQKENI. The CDR3 contains 13 residues. With 3 bases clipped from V and 3 bases from J, the junction kept 0 bases outside the gene matches. CDR3 bases: TGTGCCAGCTCACCGACAGGGGGCTACGAGCAGTACTTC. This encodes CASSPTGGYEQYF.

CDR3 loop: CASSLQGQGNEQYF. The CDR3 nucleotides are TGTGCCAGCAGTTTACAGGGACAGGGGAATGAGCAGTACTTC. V is TRBV27 and J is TRBJ2-7; TRBD1 aligns across 10 bases. J was trimmed by 7 bases and V by 2 bases; bases with no gene match: 5. The CDR3 has 14 residues. CDR1 and CDR2 (germline): MNHEY, SMNVEV (reference sequence).

The chain carries TRBV28 and TRBJ1-1; D is unresolved. This CDR3 has 14 residues. The germline V gene has CDR1 MDHEN and CDR2 SYDVKM. V was clipped by 3 bases and J by 3 bases, with 11 bases between them. The CDR3: CASSLVDRDTEAFF. DNA of the CDR3: TGTGCCAGCAGTTTGGTGGATCGGGACACTGAAGCTTTCTTT. Drawing the rest from reference TRBV28 and TRBJ1-1, the complete variable domain is DVKVTQSSRYLVKRTGEKVFLECVQDMDHENMFWYRQDPGLGLRLIYFSYDVKMKEKGDIPEGYSVSREKKERFSLILESASTNQTSMYLCASSLVDRDTEAFFGQGTRLTVV.

The J gene is TRBJ2-5, the V gene TRBV2; 8 bases fit TRBD2. The CDR3 is 16 amino acids. Germline assignment: CDR1 SNHLY and CDR2 FYNNEI. V trimming: 8 bases; J trimming: 4 bases; junction bases outside the gene matches: 15. This chain's CDR3 is CASYAGTSNSRETQYF. In DNA form, the CDR3 reads TGTGCCAGCTACGCCGGGACTAGTAATTCCAGAGAGACCCAGTACTTC.

V is TRBV4-3 and J is TRBJ2-7; D may correspond to TRBD1 or TRBD2 (5 bases each). Germline V gives CDR1 LGHNA, CDR2 YSLEER. V was pared by 0 bases and J by 7 bases, with 19 bases between. CDR3 size: 16 residues. Here the CDR3 reads CASSQDMRGPLLEQYF. Written as DNA, the CDR3 is TGCGCCAGCAGCCAAGATATGAGGGGTCCCCTATTGGAGCAGTACTTC.

This clone occurred many times. The rearrangement links TRBV9 to TRBJ2-7, with 7 bases lining up with TRBD1. V was clipped by 3 bases and J by 7 bases; unmatched bases: 16. This CDR3 region has 16 residues. Germline CDR1 is SGDLS and CDR2 is YYNGEE. CDR3 in amino acids: CASSASSGPSGGEQYF. The CDR3 nucleotides are TGTGCCAGCAGCGCCTCGTCCGGGCCCTCAGGGGGAGAGCAGTACTTC. The whole variable domain, remainder taken from reference TRBV9 and TRBJ2-7, is DSGVTQTPKHLITATGQRVTLRCSPRSGDLSVYWYQQSLDQGLQFLIQYYNGEERAKGNILERFSAQQFPDLHSELNLSSLELGDSALYFCASSASSGPSGGEQYFGPGTRLTVT.

As to this clone: Only one base separates this from a far larger clonotype, so it likely reflects a read error. Other DNA variants within this sample encode the same CDR3. The chain recombines TRBV13 with TRBJ2-3; D unclear. V gave up 0 bases and J gave up 6 bases, with 4 bases separating them. The CDR3 totals 12 residues. Looked up from germline, CDR1 is PRHDT and CDR2 is FYEKMQ (reference sequence). The CDR3 DNA reads TGTGCCAGCAGCTTAGGGGTCGATACGCAGTATTTT. Translating gives CASSLGVDTQYF.

The chain employs TRBV7-3 and TRBJ1-6; D is perhaps TRBD1 (5 bases). Germline V gene lookup returns CDR1 SGHTA and CDR2 FQGTGA. The CDR3 spans 13 residues. Between the trimmed V and J ends, which lost 5 bases and 10 bases, there was a span of 12 bases. CDR3 in amino acids: CASSRGTWSPLHF. The CDR3 bases are TGTGCCAGCAGCCGTGGGACTTGGTCACCCCTCCACTTT.

V is TRBV28 and J is TRBJ1-1; TRBD1 matches at 8 bases. The CDR3 sequence is 17 residues long. Germline CDR1 reads MDHEN; CDR2 reads SYDVKM. With 5 bases clipped from V and 0 bases from J, the junction kept 11 bases outside the gene matches. For the CDR3, the DNA is TGTGCCAGCAGTCCGACCCCGACAGGGGCCCTGAACACTGAAGCTTTCTTT. Amino acid sequence: CASSPTPTGALNTEAFF.

This chain uses TRBV12-5 with TRBJ2-1; TRBD2 is a possible D gene (5 bases). The germline V and J ends were trimmed by 1 base and 5 bases, with 18 bases remaining between them. This CDR3 comprises 17 residues. Germline CDR1 is LGHNT and CDR2 is FRNRAP. The DNA of the CDR3 is TGTGCTAGTGGTTTGGCTTCCGGTGGAGGACCCGACAATGAGCAGTTCTTC. Translation gives CASGLASGGGPDNEQFF.

The chain is built from TRBV11-3 and TRBJ1-1; D is uncertain. CDR3 size: 15 residues. V was pared by 5 bases and J by 5 bases, with 18 bases between. Germline assignment: CDR1 SGHNT and CDR2 YENEEA. DNA of the CDR3: TGTGCCAGCAGCGACAATGGGGAGGGCGAGACTGAAGCTTTCTTT. The encoded protein is CASSDNGEGETEAFF.

This clone appeared a few times. The V gene is TRBV30, the J gene TRBJ2-7, with D perhaps TRBD1 (6 bases). From germline, CDR1 is GTSNPN and CDR2 SVGIG (reference sequence). The V end lost 4 bases, the J end lost 1 base, and 14 bases lay between the germline ends. There are 14 residues in the CDR3. DNA of the CDR3: TGTGCCTGGACCTATGAGGACAGATCCTACGAGCAGTACTTC. It encodes CAWTYEDRSYEQYF.

With respect to this clone: An end of the junction differs from the germline gene, which may be a read error. The chain is built from TRBV7-7 and TRBJ2-5; D unclear. The CDR3 has 14 amino acids. The germline V gene encodes CDR1 SSHAT and CDR2 FNYEAQ (reference sequence). Here the CDR3 reads CASSYLPGQETQYF. The CDR3 region has the DNA TGTGCTAGCAGCTACTTACCAGGACAAGAGACCCAGTACTTC.

Turning to this clone: A much larger clone differs from this one at a single base, so this may be a read error. Other DNA sequences from this sample encode an identical CDR3 as well. J is TRBJ2-7 and V is TRBV4-1, with 10 bases matching TRBD2. CDR1 and CDR2 (germline): MGHRA, YSYEKL. This CDR3 has 14 amino acids. V dropped 4 bases and J dropped 2; count of bases not matched to a gene: 2. CDR3 bases: TGCGCCAGCAGCCCAGCGGGAGGGGCCTACGAGCAGTACTTC. Its protein product is CASSPAGGAYEQYF.

The chain links TRBV30 to TRBJ2-1; possible D gene TRBD1, 5 bases. CDR3 length: 15 residues. Trimming removed 4 bases from V and 3 bases from J, with 16 bases in between. Germline-derived CDR1 and CDR2 are GTSNPN and SVGIG (reference sequence). CDR3 sequence: CAWKSIRDSYNEQFF. The CDR3 nucleotides are TGTGCCTGGAAATCGATCCGCGACAGCTACAATGAGCAGTTCTTC.

Points on this clone: A far more abundant clone sits one base away, making this likely a read error. Here the CDR3 reads CASSLARPAAVGSTDTQYF. CDR3 bases: TGTGCCAGCAGCTTAGCGCGTCCCGCAGCGGTGGGAAGCACAGATACGCAGTATTTT. The chain links TRBV7-9 to TRBJ2-3; TRBD2 is a possible D gene (5 bases). The germline gives CDR1 SEHNR, CDR2 FQNEAQ (reference sequence). The CDR3 extends over 19 amino acids. V shed 0 bases and J shed 0 bases, with 19 bases lying between them.

V is TRBV18 and J is TRBJ2-3, with D unclear. This CDR3 contains 16 residues. The V gene's germline CDR1 is KGHSH and CDR2 LQKENI. V was trimmed by 6 bases and J by 4 bases, leaving 20 bases between them. CDR3 sequence reads: CASSHSPTPGPDTQYF. The DNA of the CDR3 is TGTGCCAGCTCTCACAGTCCTACCCCGGGTCCAGATACGCAGTATTTT.

The rearrangement uses TRBV7-2 and TRBJ1-5; D is uncertain. CDR3 length: 14 residues. Germline V gene lookup returns CDR1 SGHTA and CDR2 FQGNSA. Trimming stripped 2 bases from V and 2 bases from J, with 7 bases between. The CDR3 DNA reads TGTGCCAGCAGCTTAATTTGGGGCAATCAGCCCCAGCATTTT. This gives the protein CASSLIWGNQPQHF.

The V gene is TRBV9, the J gene TRBJ2-7; tentatively, D is TRBD2 (7 bases). The CDR3 runs to 17 residues. Looked up from germline, CDR1 is SGDLS and CDR2 is YYNGEE. V was shortened by 3 bases and J by 1 base, with 20 bases between the two germline ends. The CDR3 spells CASSEAPGEGASYEQYF. In DNA form, the CDR3 reads TGTGCCAGCAGCGAGGCTCCAGGGGAGGGAGCTTCCTACGAGCAGTACTTC.

The chain recombines TRBV2 with TRBJ1-2; D is undetermined. Trimming took 7 bases from V and 8 from J, leaving 20 bases between them. In germline, CDR1 is SNHLY, CDR2 FYNNEI. This CDR3 has 14 residues. The CDR3 sequence: CASIGPSSSLGYTF. The DNA of the CDR3 is TGTGCCAGCATTGGGCCGAGCTCATCTTTGGGCTACACCTTC.